This passage covers 10 T cell receptor beta chains from one sample sequenced in a study of T cell responses to AZD1222 COVID-19 vaccine. Using immunoSEQ multiplex PCR, the repertoire was profiled, and TCRdb retains in-frame clones only, with some absent. The sample records about 130,000 clones, about 86% being singletons. The sequenced sample was peripheral blood, obtained on day 0 of AZD1222 vaccination. The receptor set was obtained from an adult in good health.

CDR3 amino acids: CASSWMNTEAFF. The CDR3 nucleotides are TGTGCCAGCAGCTGGATGAACACTGAAGCTTTCTTT. The gene calls are TRBV7-2 and TRBJ1-1, with unresolved D. This CDR3 is built from 12 residues. V lost 4 bases and J 0 bases, leaving 3 bases between the germline ends. CDR1 and CDR2 (germline): SGHTA, FQGNSA.

The chain couples TRBV3-1 (or the pseudogene TRBV3-2) to TRBJ2-1; tentatively, D is TRBD2 (5 bases). Trimming pared 2 bases from V and 7 bases from J, leaving 9 bases between. Germline-derived CDR1 and CDR2 are LGHDT and YNNKEL (reference sequence). The length of the CDR3 is 13 residues. The DNA for the CDR3 is TGTGCCAGCAGCCAATGGGAGCGGAATGAGCAGTTCTTC. This gives the protein CASSQWERNEQFF.

This sequence joins TRBV7-9 and TRBJ2-5; 15 bases align to TRBD2. The germline CDR1 and CDR2 sequences are SEHNR and FQNEAQ (reference sequence). The CDR3 is 17 residues long. With 2 bases clipped from V and 3 bases from J, the junction kept 4 bases outside the gene matches. Here the CDR3 reads CASSLRGTSGRKETQYF. DNA for the CDR3: TGTGCCAGCAGCTTAAGGGGGACTAGCGGGAGGAAAGAGACCCAGTACTTC.

The chain couples TRBV19 to TRBJ1-5, with 7 bases identical to TRBD1. CDR3 length equals 18 residues. V dropped 2 bases and J dropped 1; count of bases not matched to a gene: 11. The V gene's germline CDR1 is LNHDA and CDR2 SQIVND (reference sequence). CDR3 protein: CASSIYYRTGGSNQPQHF. The CDR3 DNA reads as TGTGCCAGTAGTATATATTACAGGACAGGAGGAAGCAATCAGCCCCAGCATTTT.

This clone showed up just a few times. The V call is TRBV5-1, the J call TRBJ2-7; D might be TRBD1 (6 bases). With 0 bases removed from V and 3 bases from J, the gap between germline ends came to 16 bases. CDR3 length: 16 residues. The germline CDR1 and CDR2 sequences are SGHRS and YFSETQ. CDR3 sequence: CASSLAPRQEHYEQYF. CDR3 nucleotide sequence: TGCGCCAGCAGCTTGGCCCCCCGACAGGAGCACTACGAGCAGTACTTC.

This clone was seen only once. The J gene is TRBJ2-2, the V gene TRBV5-8, with 11 bases fitting TRBD1. Germline CDR1 reads SGHTS; CDR2 reads YDEGEE. V lost 3 bases and J lost 6; bases outside the gene matches: 4. CDR3 length: 15 residues. In nucleotides, the CDR3 is TGTGCCAGCAGCTGGACAGGGGGCGCCGCCGGGGAGCTGTTTTTT. It specifies CASSWTGGAAGELFF.

The chain is built from TRBV7-9 and TRBJ1-2, with D tentatively TRBD1 (5 bases). The CDR3 covers 14 residues. V lost 1 base to trimming and J lost 2 bases, with 8 bases between them. CDR1 is SEHNR, CDR2 FQNEAQ, per germline (reference sequence). CDR3 nucleotide sequence: TGTGCCAGCAGCTTAGAGGGGAGCAACTATGGCTACACCTTC. It yields the protein CASSLEGSNYGYTF.

This sequence joins TRBV6-1 and TRBJ2-7; D assignment may be TRBD1 or TRBD2 (5 bases each). V lost 2 bases, J lost 6 bases, and 20 bases lay in between. This CDR3 spans 16 amino acids. Per germline, CDR1 MNHNS and CDR2 SASEGT. CDR3 DNA sequence: TGTGCCAGCAGTGAACTCGAAACCGGGACCTATCGCGAGCAGTACTTC. It codes for CASSELETGTYREQYF.

The CDR3 loop reads CASSQAEGYEQFF. CDR3 bases: TGTGCCAGCAGCCAAGCGGAGGGCTATGAGCAGTTCTTC. This chain links TRBV3-1 (or the pseudogene TRBV3-2) with TRBJ2-1, with a weak D call TRBD2 (6 bases). CDR1 is LGHDT and CDR2 is YNNKEL in the germline V gene (reference sequence). V gave up 1 base and J gave up 8 bases, with 9 bases separating them. CDR3 length: 13 amino acids.

The rearrangement uses TRBV9 and TRBJ1-1; D is undetermined. V lost 0 bases and J lost 4, with 7 bases in between. This CDR3 is 13 amino acids long. In germline, CDR1 is SGDLS, CDR2 YYNGEE. The DNA of the CDR3 is TGTGCCAGCAGCGTAGCAGTTGGCACTGAAGCTTTCTTT. Its protein is CASSVAVGTEAFF.